This TCR beta chain was documented in a study of blood T cell repertoires in COVID-19. Sequenced by immunoSEQ multiplex PCR; TCRdb stores in-frame clones only, minus some. The sample comprises 200,000 to 250,000 clones, 84% of which are singletons, and roughly 3% rests with the top ten. Between the trimmed V and J ends, which lost 5 bases and 5 bases, there was a span of 11 bases. Per the germline V gene, CDR1 is SGDLS and CDR2 is YYNGEE. This CDR3 is 13 amino acids long. Sequenced material: peripheral blood. The rearrangement uses TRBV9 and TRBJ1-5; D possibly corresponds to TRBD1 (6 bases). The origin of this receptor is a woman aged 25 to 39 who had recovered from COVID-19. CDR3 sequence reads: CASSTGLHQPQHF. DNA of the CDR3: TGTGCCAGCAGTACAGGGCTTCATCAGCCCCAGCATTTT.